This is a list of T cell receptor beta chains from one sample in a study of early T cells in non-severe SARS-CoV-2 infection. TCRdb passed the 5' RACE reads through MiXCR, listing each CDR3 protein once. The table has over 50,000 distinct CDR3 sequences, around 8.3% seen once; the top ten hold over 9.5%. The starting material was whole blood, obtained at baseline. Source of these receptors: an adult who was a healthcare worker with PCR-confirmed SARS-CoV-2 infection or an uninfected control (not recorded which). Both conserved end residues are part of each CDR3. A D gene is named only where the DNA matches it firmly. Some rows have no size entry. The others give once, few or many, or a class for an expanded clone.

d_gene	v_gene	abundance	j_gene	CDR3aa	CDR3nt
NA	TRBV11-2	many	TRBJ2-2	CASSLDGNTGELFF	TGTGCCAGCAGCTTAGACGGGAACACCGGGGAGCTGTTTTTT
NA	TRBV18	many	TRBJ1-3	CASSPQGSGNTIYF	TGTGCCAGCTCACCGCAGGGCTCTGGAAACACCATATATTTT
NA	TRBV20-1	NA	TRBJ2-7	CSARDSNSPEQYF	TGCAGTGCTAGGGACAGCAACTCCCCCGAGCAGTACTTC
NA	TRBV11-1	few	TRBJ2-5	CASSFRGWGETQYF	TGTGCCAGCAGCTTCCGCGGGTGGGGAGAGACCCAGTACTTC
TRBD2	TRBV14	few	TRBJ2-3	CASSHLGTSATDTQYF	TGTGCCAGCAGCCACCTGGGGACTAGCGCCACAGATACGCAGTATTTT
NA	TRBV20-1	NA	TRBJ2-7	CSASVRGSYEQYF	TGCAGTGCTAGTGTCAGGGGTTCCTACGAGCAGTACTTC
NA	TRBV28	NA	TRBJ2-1	CASSSRGDEQFF	TGTGCCAGCAGCTCCAGGGGGGATGAGCAGTTCTTC
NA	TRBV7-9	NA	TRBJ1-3	CASSSGVRSGNTIYF	TGTGCCAGCAGCTCGGGGGTTCGCTCTGGAAACACCATATATTTT
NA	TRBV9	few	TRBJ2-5	CASSVGGQPTRETQYF	TGTGCCAGCAGCGTAGGAGGACAGCCGACGCGGGAGACCCAGTACTTC
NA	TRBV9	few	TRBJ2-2	CASSVPPPPGRAGELFF	TGTGCCAGCAGCGTACCCCCTCCCCCGGGCAGGGCCGGGGAGCTGTTTTTT
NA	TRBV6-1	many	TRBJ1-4	CASSEIAGTNEKLFF	TGTGCCAGCAGTGAAATTGCAGGAACTAATGAAAAACTGTTTTTT
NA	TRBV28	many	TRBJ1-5	CASSLTRQPQHF	TGTGCCAGCAGTTTAACACGCCAGCCCCAGCATTTT
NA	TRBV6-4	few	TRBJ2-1	CASSDSTGGVNEQFF	TGTGCCAGCAGTGACTCGACTGGCGGGGTAAATGAGCAGTTCTTC
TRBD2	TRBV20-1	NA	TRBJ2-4	CSAWQAGGLAKNIQYF	TGCAGTGCTTGGCAAGCGGGAGGGTTAGCCAAAAACATTCAGTACTTC
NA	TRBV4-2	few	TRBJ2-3	CASSQDFSPPDTQYF	TGTGCCAGCAGCCAAGACTTCTCACCCCCAGATACGCAGTATTTT
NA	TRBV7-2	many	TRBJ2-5	CASSQLLIDRTYF	TGTGCCAGCAGCCAACTGCTCATTGACAGAACGTACTTC
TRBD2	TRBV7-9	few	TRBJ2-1	CASSSISGSGTEQFF	TGTGCCAGCAGCTCAATTAGCGGGAGCGGGACTGAGCAGTTCTTC
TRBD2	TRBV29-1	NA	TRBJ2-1	CSGGLAEYNEQFF	TGCAGCGGGGGACTAGCGGAATACAATGAGCAGTTCTTC
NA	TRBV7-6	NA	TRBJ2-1	CASSLASGVIGNEQFF	TGTGCCAGCAGCTTAGCGTCGGGAGTAATTGGGAATGAGCAGTTCTTC
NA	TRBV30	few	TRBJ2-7	CAWSPGGGGQYF	TGTGCCTGGAGCCCCGGTGGCGGCGGGCAGTACTTC
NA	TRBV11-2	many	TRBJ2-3	CASSLGRSPTDTQYF	TGTGCCAGCAGCTTAGGCCGTTCCCCCACAGATACGCAGTATTTT
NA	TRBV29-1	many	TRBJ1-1	CSELRQNTEAFF	TGCAGCGAACTGCGCCAGAACACTGAAGCTTTCTTT
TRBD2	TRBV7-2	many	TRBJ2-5	CASSLDGRLAGVVGTQYF	TGTGCCAGCAGCTTAGATGGCCGGCTAGCGGGAGTAGTTGGGACCCAGTACTTC
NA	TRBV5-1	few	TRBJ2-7	CASSSPQGLEQYF	TGCGCCAGCAGCTCCCCACAGGGTCTCGAGCAGTACTTC
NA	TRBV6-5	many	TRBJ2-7	CASSYSAGSYEQYF	TGTGCCAGCAGTTACTCGGCAGGGTCCTACGAGCAGTACTTC
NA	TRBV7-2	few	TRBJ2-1	CASSLVEMGPYNEQFF	TGTGCCAGCAGCTTAGTTGAGATGGGACCATACAATGAGCAGTTCTTC
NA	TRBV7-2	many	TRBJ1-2	CASSLVQYGYTF	TGTGCCAGCAGCTTAGTACAGTATGGCTACACCTTC
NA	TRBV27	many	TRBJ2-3	CASSYRELGTDTQYF	TGTGCCAGCAGTTATAGGGAGTTAGGCACAGATACGCAGTATTTT
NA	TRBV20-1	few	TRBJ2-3	CSATPDPSTDTQYF	TGCAGTGCTACGCCGGACCCTAGCACAGATACGCAGTATTTT
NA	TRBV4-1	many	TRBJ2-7	CASSHIMGEQYF	TGCGCCAGCAGCCACATTATGGGCGAGCAGTACTTC
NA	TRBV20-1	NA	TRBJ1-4	CSARDLGRGEATNEKLFF	TGCAGTGCTAGAGATCTCGGCAGGGGAGAAGCAACTAATGAAAAACTGTTTTTT
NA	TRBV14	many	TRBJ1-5	CASSLGRDNQPQHF	TGTGCCAGCAGCCTAGGGAGGGACAATCAGCCCCAGCATTTT
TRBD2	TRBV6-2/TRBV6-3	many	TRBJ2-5	CASSPLAGVGGETQYF	TGTGCCAGCAGTCCCCTAGCGGGAGTCGGCGGGGAGACCCAGTACTTC
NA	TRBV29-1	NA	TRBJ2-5	CSVEDRKETQYF	TGCAGCGTTGAAGACAGGAAAGAGACCCAGTACTTC
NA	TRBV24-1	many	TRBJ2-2	CATSEYLELFF	TGTGCCACCAGTGAATATCTGGAGCTGTTTTTT
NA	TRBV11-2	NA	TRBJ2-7	CASRGNRVDYEQYF	TGTGCCAGCAGGGGGAACAGGGTTGACTACGAGCAGTACTTC
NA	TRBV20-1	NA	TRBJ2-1	CSAVTSEWSYNEQFF	TGCAGTGCAGTTACTAGTGAGTGGTCTTACAATGAGCAGTTCTTC
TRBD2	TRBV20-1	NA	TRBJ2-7	CSARDPRTSGSYEQYF	TGCAGTGCTAGAGATCCCCGGACTAGCGGGTCCTACGAGCAGTACTTC
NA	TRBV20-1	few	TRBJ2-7	CSARDTSSYEQYF	TGCAGTGCTAGAGATACAAGCAGTTACGAGCAGTACTTC
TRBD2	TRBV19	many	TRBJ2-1	CASSIRAGAYNEQFF	TGTGCCAGTAGTATCCGAGCGGGAGCATACAATGAGCAGTTCTTC
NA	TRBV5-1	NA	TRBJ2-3	CASSLFTTRTDTQYF	TGCGCCAGCAGCTTGTTCACTACAAGGACAGATACGCAGTATTTT
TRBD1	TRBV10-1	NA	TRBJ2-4	CASSDSGTAIQYF	TGCGCCAGCAGTGACTCCGGGACAGCAATTCAGTACTTC
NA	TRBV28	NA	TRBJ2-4	CASREAAAAKNIQYF	TGTGCCAGCAGAGAGGCGGCGGCAGCCAAAAACATTCAGTACTTC
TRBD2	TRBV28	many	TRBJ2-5	CASSLGTSGQETQYF	TGTGCCAGCAGTTTAGGGACTAGCGGCCAAGAGACCCAGTACTTC
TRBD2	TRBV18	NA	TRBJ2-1	CASSPGGTRYNEQFF	TGTGCCAGCTCACCGGGGGGGACCCGGTACAATGAGCAGTTCTTC
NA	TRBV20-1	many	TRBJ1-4	CSARGPTGINEKLFF	TGCAGTGCTAGAGGGCCGACAGGAATAAATGAAAAACTGTTTTTT
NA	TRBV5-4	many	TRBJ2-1	CASSLSLAKYNEQFF	TGTGCCAGCAGCTTGTCACTGGCTAAATACAATGAGCAGTTCTTC
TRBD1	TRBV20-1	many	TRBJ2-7	CSAKQGAREQYF	TGCAGTGCTAAACAGGGGGCGCGCGAGCAGTACTTC
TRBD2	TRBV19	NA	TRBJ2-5	CASSSAGVRQETQYF	TGTGCCAGTAGTAGCGCGGGAGTTCGTCAAGAGACCCAGTACTTC
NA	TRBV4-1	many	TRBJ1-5	CASSQEEIPIGNQPQHF	TGCGCCAGCAGCCAAGAAGAGATTCCCATCGGCAATCAGCCCCAGCATTTT
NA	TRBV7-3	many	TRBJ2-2	CASRRGRGTGELFF	TGTGCCAGCAGGAGGGGACGGGGCACCGGGGAGCTGTTTTTT
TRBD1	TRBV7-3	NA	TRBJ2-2	CASSLGTGRTGELFF	TGTGCCAGCAGCTTGGGGACAGGGCGAACCGGGGAGCTGTTTTTT
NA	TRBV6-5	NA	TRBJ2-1	CASSDGVEQFF	TGTGCCAGCTCCGACGGGGTTGAGCAGTTCTTC
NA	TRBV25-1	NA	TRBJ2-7	CASSDPFTYEQYF	TGTGCCAGCAGTGATCCTTTTACCTACGAGCAGTACTTC
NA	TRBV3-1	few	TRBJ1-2	CASSQDWGVRNYGYTF	TGTGCCAGCAGCCAAGATTGGGGGGTTCGGAACTATGGCTACACCTTC
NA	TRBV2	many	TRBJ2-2	CASSEGTGELFF	TGTGCCAGCAGTGAGGGCACCGGGGAGCTGTTTTTT
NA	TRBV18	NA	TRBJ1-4	CASSPSEYRATNEKLFF	TGTGCCAGCTCACCATCTGAATACAGGGCAACTAATGAAAAACTGTTTTTT